A single sample gave rise to the 3 T cell receptor beta chains below, sequenced in a study of T cell responses to AZD1222 COVID-19 vaccine. Here immunoSEQ multiplex PCR was the method, and the copy in TCRdb shows in-frame clones only, minus some. The table records around 96,000 clones, nearly 90% of them present only once. Specimen: peripheral blood, collected on day 0 of AZD1222 vaccination. The receptors were sampled from an adult in good health.

J is TRBJ2-2 and V is TRBV6-2 or TRBV6-3; possible D gene TRBD1, 6 bases. CDR1 is MNHEY and CDR2 is SVGEGT in the germline V gene. V was clipped by 0 bases and J by 0 bases, with 11 bases between them. The CDR3 is made up of 17 amino acids. The CDR3 bases are TGTGCCAGCAGTTACTCGATGGGGGCCCCGAACACCGGGGAGCTGTTTTTT. Encoded protein: CASSYSMGAPNTGELFF.

This chain uses TRBV27 with TRBJ1-5, with 8 nucleotides matching TRBD1. The CDR3 extends over 15 amino acids. V was clipped by 5 bases and J by 3 bases; unmatched bases: 6. Germline CDR1 reads MNHEY; CDR2 reads SMNVEV (reference sequence). Here the CDR3 DNA reads TGTGCCAGCAGTCCCCGACAGGGGAACAATCAGCCCCAGCATTTT. Protein sequence: CASSPRQGNNQPQHF.

The V and J genes are TRBV6-5 and TRBJ1-2, with TRBD1 matching 7 bases. Trimming cost V 10 bases and J 7 bases; bases outside gene matches: 15. This CDR3 region has 14 residues. Germline-derived CDR1 and CDR2 are MNHEY and SVGAGI. This CDR3 is CATAFGVQGGGYTF. DNA for the CDR3: TGTGCCACCGCCTTCGGGGTCCAGGGGGGTGGCTACACCTTC.